This T cell receptor beta chain comes out of a study of lymphopenia after photon versus proton radiotherapy. Study outcomes and limitations: Under photons, naive T cells and diversity fell while effector/memory populations rose.

The assay was immunoSEQ multiplex PCR, and TCRdb's table has in-frame clones only and misses some. In the table there are 55,000 to 70,000 clones, more than 75% of which are singletons. In the case of this clone: Its antigen is unknown.

V was pared by 4 bases and J by 8 bases, with 11 bases of the junction left unmatched. Germline V CDR1 and CDR2: SGHKS, YYEKEE (reference sequence). This CDR3 is 16 amino acids long. The chain employs TRBV5-5 and TRBJ1-4, with TRBD1 identical over 10 bases. The TCR was taken from a man aged 35 to 55 with gastric cancer. This sample comprised peripheral blood, obtained from a patient treated with photon-based radiotherapy. CDR3 nucleotides: TGTGCCAGCAGCACGCTACCGGGACAGGGGAAGGAAAAACTGTTTTTT. Its translation: CASSTLPGQGKEKLFF.